The source of this T cell receptor (beta chain) is a study of post-analysis software for immune sequencing data. Study-level points and caveats: Diversity measured as normalized Chao1 was significantly lower in multiple sclerosis patients than in controls. With TRBV5-6, TRBV5-1 and TRBV20-1 included, several TRBV segments were more frequent in patients than in controls. F measure grouped same-batch samples tightly together.

Unique molecular identifiers featured in each of the TCR beta cDNA libraries. In TCRdb, the PCR reads were re-called with MiXCR into one record per CDR3 protein. The repertoire has 740,000 or so distinct CDR3 sequences, 53% of them found once; the top ten carry around 4.5%. Germline CDR1 and CDR2: MNHEY and SVGAGI. The ends were cut back, 2 bases at V and 6 bases at J, with 33 bases in the middle. There are 21 residues in the CDR3. About this clonotype itself: Its antigen is as yet unknown.

The V call is TRBV6-5, the J call TRBJ2-3; tentatively, D is TRBD1 or TRBD2 (5 bases each). The sequence derives from a girl aged 5-17 years with multiple sclerosis. Sequenced: blood. DNA for the CDR3: TGTGCCAGCAGTTACGATCCGAGTAGCAGGTCCCTCAAGCGGACATTGGATACGCAGTATTTT. This codes for CASSYDPSSRSLKRTLDTQYF.